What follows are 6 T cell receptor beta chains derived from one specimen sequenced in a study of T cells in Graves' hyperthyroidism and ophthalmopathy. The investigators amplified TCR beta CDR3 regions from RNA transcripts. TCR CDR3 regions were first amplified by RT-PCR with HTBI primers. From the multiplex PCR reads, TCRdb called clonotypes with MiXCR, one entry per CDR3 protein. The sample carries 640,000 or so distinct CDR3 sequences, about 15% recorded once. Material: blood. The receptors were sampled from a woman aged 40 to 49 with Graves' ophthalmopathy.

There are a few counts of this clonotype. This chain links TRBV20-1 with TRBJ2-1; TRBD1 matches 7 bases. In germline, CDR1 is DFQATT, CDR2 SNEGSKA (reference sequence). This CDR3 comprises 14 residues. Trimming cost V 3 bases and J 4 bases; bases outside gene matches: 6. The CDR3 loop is CSARVVGQYNEQFF. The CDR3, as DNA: TGCAGTGCTAGGGTCGTGGGACAGTACAATGAGCAGTTCTTC.

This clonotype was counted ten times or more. In DNA, the CDR3 is TGTGCCAGCAGCTTGGCCCCGGGACATTCCTATGGCTACACCTTC. The encoded protein is CASSLAPGHSYGYTF. The chain is built from TRBV5-4 and TRBJ1-2, with a tentative D call TRBD1 (6 bases). Germline V gives CDR1 SGHNT, CDR2 YYREEE (reference sequence). Trimming removed 0 bases at V and 4 bases at J, with 13 bases between. The CDR3 covers 15 residues.

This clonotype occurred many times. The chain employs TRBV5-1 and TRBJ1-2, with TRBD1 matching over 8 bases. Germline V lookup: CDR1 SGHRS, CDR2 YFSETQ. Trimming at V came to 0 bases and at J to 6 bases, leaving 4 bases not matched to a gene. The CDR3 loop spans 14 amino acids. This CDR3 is CASSLEDRAHGYTF. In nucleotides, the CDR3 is TGCGCCAGCAGCTTGGAGGACAGGGCCCATGGCTACACCTTC.

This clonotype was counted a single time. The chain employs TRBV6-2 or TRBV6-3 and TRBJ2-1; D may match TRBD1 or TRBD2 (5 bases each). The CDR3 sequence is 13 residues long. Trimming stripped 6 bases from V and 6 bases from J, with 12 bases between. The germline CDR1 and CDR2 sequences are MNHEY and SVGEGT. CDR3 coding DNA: TGTGCCAGCAGGTCCGGGGACGGCAATGAGCAGTTCTTC. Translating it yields CASRSGDGNEQFF.

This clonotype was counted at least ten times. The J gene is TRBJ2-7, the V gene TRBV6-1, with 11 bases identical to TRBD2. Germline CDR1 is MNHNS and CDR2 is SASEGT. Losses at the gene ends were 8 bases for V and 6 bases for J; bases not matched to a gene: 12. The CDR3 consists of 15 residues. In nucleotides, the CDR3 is TGTGCCAGCCTCCGCGTAGCGGGAGGGTCGTTCGAGCAGTACTTC. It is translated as CASLRVAGGSFEQYF.

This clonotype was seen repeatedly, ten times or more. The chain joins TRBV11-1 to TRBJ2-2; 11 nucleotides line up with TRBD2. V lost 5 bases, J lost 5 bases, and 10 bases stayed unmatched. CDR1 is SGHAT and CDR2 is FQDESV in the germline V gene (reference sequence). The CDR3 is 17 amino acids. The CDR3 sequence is CASSTGLAEAETGELFF. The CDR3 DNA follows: TGTGCCAGCAGCACGGGACTAGCGGAAGCTGAAACCGGGGAGCTGTTTTTT. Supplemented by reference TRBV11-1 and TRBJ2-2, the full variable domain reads EAEVAQSPRYKITEKSQAVAFWCDPISGHATLYWYRQILGQGPELLVQFQDESVVDDSQLPKDRFSAERLKGVDSTLKIQPAELGDSAMYLCASSTGLAEAETGELFFGEGSRLTVL.